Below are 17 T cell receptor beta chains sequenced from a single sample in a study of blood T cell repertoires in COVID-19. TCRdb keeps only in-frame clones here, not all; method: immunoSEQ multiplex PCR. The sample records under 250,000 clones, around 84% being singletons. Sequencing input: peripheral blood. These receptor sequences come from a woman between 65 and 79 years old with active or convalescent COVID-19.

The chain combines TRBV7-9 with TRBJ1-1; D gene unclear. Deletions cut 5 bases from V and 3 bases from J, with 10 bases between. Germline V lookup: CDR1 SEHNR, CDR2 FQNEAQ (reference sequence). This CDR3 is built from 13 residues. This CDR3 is CASSPSTDTEAFF. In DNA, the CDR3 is TGTGCCAGCAGCCCTTCTACGGACACTGAAGCTTTCTTT.

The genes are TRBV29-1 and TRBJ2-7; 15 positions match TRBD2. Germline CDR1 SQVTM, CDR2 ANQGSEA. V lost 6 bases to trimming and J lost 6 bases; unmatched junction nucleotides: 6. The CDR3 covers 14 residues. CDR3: CSVGLAGGPSEQYF. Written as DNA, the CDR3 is TGCAGCGTGGGACTAGCGGGGGGCCCCTCCGAGCAGTACTTC.

The CDR3 here is CASSSTSGAFNEQFF. As DNA, the CDR3 is TGTGCCAGTAGCTCGACTAGCGGGGCTTTTAATGAGCAGTTCTTC. J is TRBJ2-1 and V is TRBV19; the match to TRBD2 covers 11 bases. Trimming at V came to 6 bases and at J to 7 bases, leaving 8 bases not matched to a gene. This CDR3 is built from 15 residues. In germline, CDR1 is LNHDA, CDR2 SQIVND (reference sequence).

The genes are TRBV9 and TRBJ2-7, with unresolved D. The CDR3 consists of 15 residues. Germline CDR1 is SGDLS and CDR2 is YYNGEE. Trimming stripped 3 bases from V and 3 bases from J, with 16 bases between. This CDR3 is CASSASGLPYYEQYF. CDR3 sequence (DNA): TGTGCCAGCAGCGCATCAGGCCTCCCCTACTACGAGCAGTACTTC.

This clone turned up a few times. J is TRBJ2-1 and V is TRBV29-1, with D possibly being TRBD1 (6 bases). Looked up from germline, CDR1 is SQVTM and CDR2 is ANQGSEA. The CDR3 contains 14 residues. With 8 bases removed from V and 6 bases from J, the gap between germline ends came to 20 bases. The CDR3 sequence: CSILGVGAFNEQFF. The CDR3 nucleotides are TGCAGCATCCTTGGCGTGGGGGCCTTCAATGAGCAGTTCTTC.

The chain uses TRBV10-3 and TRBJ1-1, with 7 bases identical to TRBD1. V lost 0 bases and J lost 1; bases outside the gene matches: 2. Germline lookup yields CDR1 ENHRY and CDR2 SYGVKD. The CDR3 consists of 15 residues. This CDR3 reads CAISESAGGNTEAFF. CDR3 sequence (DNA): TGTGCCATCAGTGAGTCTGCAGGGGGGAACACTGAAGCTTTCTTT.

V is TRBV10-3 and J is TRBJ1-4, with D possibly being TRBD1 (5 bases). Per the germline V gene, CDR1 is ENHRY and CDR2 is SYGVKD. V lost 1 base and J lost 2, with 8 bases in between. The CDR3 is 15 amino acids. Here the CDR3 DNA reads TGTGCCATCAGTGAGTTGGGGGGTACTAATGAAAAACTGTTTTTT. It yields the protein CAISELGGTNEKLFF.

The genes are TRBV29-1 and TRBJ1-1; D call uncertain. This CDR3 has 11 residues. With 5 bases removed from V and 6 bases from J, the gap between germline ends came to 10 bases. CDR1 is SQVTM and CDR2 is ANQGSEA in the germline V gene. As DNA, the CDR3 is TGCAGCGTTACTGAGGGCTCTGAAGCTTTCTTT. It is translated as CSVTEGSEAFF.

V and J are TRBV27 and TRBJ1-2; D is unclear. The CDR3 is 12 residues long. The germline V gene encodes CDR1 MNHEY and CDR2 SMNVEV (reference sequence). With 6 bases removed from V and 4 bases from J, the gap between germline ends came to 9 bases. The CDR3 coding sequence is TGTGCCAGCAGCCGGCGCGGCTATGGCTACACCTTC. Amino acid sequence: CASSRRGYGYTF.

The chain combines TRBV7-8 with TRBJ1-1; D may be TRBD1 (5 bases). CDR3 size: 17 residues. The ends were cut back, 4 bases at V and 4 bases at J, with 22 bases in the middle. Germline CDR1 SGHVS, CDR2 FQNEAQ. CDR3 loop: CASSSRQSARLSTEAFF. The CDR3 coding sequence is TGTGCCAGCAGCTCACGACAGTCGGCAAGGTTGAGCACTGAAGCTTTCTTT.

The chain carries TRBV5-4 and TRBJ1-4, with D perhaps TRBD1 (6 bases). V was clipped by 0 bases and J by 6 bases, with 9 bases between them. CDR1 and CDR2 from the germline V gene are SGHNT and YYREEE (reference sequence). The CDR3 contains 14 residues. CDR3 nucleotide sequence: TGTGCCAGCAGCTTGGAGGGGGTAGATGAAAAACTGTTTTTT. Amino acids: CASSLEGVDEKLFF. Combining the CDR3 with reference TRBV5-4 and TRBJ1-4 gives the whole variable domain ETGVTQSPTHLIKTRGQQVTLRCSSQSGHNTVSWYQQALGQGPQFIFQYYREEENGRGNFPPRFSGLQFPNYSSELNVNALELDDSALYLCASSLEGVDEKLFFGSGTQLSVL.

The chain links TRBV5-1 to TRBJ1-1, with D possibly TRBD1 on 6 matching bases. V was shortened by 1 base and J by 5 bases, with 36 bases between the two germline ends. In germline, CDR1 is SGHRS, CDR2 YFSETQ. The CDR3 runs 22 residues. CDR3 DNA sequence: TGCGCCAGCAGCTTGAGGCCAGGGGCCAGGAGCGTCCCTGATCGGAAAGGGACTGAAGCTTTCTTT. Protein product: CASSLRPGARSVPDRKGTEAFF.

CDR3 region: CAISESKGAEQYF. DNA of the CDR3: TGTGCCATCAGTGAGTCGAAGGGGGCCGAGCAGTACTTC. The J gene is TRBJ2-7, the V gene TRBV10-3; 7 bases are a match to TRBD1. Germline-derived CDR1 and CDR2 are ENHRY and SYGVKD. This CDR3 spans 13 amino acids. V shed 0 bases and J 6 bases; nucleotides not matched to a gene: 2.

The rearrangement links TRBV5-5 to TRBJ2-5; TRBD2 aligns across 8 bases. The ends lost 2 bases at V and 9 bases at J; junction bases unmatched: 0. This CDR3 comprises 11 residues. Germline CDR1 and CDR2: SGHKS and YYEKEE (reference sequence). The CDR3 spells CASSLAGAQYF. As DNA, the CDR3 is TGTGCCAGCAGCTTAGCGGGGGCCCAGTACTTC.

Written as DNA, the CDR3 is TGCGCCAGCCGGGGGGTAGACACCGGGGAGCTGTTTTTT. It specifies CASRGVDTGELFF. J is TRBJ2-2 and V is TRBV4-1, with 7 positions matching TRBD2. Germline loops: CDR1 MGHRA, CDR2 YSYEKL. CDR3 length equals 13 residues. Trimming removed 8 bases from V and 3 bases from J; junction bases left unmatched: 3.

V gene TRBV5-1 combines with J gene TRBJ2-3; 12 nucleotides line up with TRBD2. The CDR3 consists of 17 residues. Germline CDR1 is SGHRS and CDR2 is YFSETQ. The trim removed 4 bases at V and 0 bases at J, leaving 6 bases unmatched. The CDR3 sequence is CASSALTSGGSTDTQYF. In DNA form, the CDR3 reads TGCGCCAGCAGCGCCCTAACTAGCGGGGGGAGCACAGATACGCAGTATTTT.

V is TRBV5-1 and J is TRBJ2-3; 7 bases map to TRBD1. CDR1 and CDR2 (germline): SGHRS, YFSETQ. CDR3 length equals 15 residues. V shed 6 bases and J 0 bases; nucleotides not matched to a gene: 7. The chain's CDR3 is CASTDTGASTDTQYF. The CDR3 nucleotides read TGCGCCAGCACCGATACAGGGGCTAGCACAGATACGCAGTATTTT.